A selection of T cell receptor beta chains follows, all from one sample in a study of CD8+ T cells in alopecia areata. The data were produced by immunoSEQ multiplex PCR, yet TCRdb's version contains in-frame clones alone and is incomplete. The table shows roughly 100,000 clones, with 40% to 50% occurring only once. Specimen: CD8+ T cells sorted from blood, collected at week 24, from a patient treated with tofacitinib. The receptor set was obtained from a human donor with alopecia areata. CDR3s include the opening cysteine and the closing phenylalanine or tryptophan. Each record gives: J gene, clone size, V gene, D gene, CDR3 protein, CDR3 DNA. A D gene is named only where the DNA matches it firmly. Expanded clones get a size class; other rows say once, few or many, or leave the size out.

TRBJ2-4 | NA | TRBV19 | TRBD2 | CASSTPGQAGDIQYF | TGTGCCAGTAGTACCCCGGGGCAAGCGGGGGACATTCAGTACTTC
TRBJ2-7 | once | TRBV11-2 | TRBD2 | CASSLGGLADEQYF | TGTGCCAGCAGCTTAGGGGGACTAGCGGACGAGCAGTACTTC
TRBJ2-7 | NA | TRBV7-9 | TRBD2 | CASAGGGSYEQYF | TGTGCCAGTGCGGGAGGGGGCTCCTACGAGCAGTACTTC
TRBJ1-1 | NA | TRBV19 | NA | CASSIRGNTEAFF | TGTGCCAGTAGTATACGGGGGAACACTGAAGCTTTCTTT
TRBJ2-6 | once | TRBV27 | TRBD1 | CASSARQGSTLESGANVLTF | TGTGCCAGCAGTGCCCGACAGGGGTCTACCTTAGAATCTGGGGCCAACGTCCTGACTTTC
TRBJ2-7 | few | TRBV7-8 | TRBD2 | CASSLRAGVGDEQYF | TGTGCCAGCAGCTTAAGGGCGGGAGTGGGCGACGAGCAGTACTTC
TRBJ2-5 | few | TRBV28 | NA | CASSSTDRTQYF | TGTGCCAGCAGCTCGACAGACAGGACCCAGTACTTC
TRBJ1-5 | NA | TRBV27 | NA | CASSGGYSNQPQHF | TGTGCCAGCAGTGGGGGGTATAGCAATCAGCCCCAGCATTTT
TRBJ2-2 | NA | TRBV4-1 | TRBD2 | CASEREADTGELFF | TGCGCCAGCGAGCGGGAGGCGGACACCGGGGAGCTGTTTTTT
TRBJ2-1 | few | TRBV4-1 | TRBD2 | CASSQAASGSYNEQFF | TGCGCCAGCAGCCAAGCGGCTAGCGGGAGCTACAATGAGCAGTTCTTC
TRBJ2-7 | NA | TRBV7-3 | NA | CASSPGASAAEQYF | TGTGCCAGCAGCCCTGGCGCTAGCGCCGCCGAGCAGTACTTC
TRBJ2-1 | few | TRBV21-1 | NA | CASSNCAEGQNNEQFF | TGTGCCAGCAGCAACTGTGCGGAGGGTCAGAACAATGAGCAGTTCTTC
TRBJ1-2 | NA | TRBV21-1 | NA | CASSKETGRYYGYTF | TGTGCCAGCAGCAAAGAGACAGGGCGGTACTATGGCTACACCTTC
TRBJ2-1 | few | TRBV28 | NA | CSSGDEQFF | TGTTCTTCGGGGGATGAGCAGTTCTTC
TRBJ1-4 | NA | TRBV6-6 | NA | CASSYLLFAFADAF | TGTGCCAGCAGTTACTTGCTTTTCGCGTTTGCGGACGCTTTT
TRBJ2-3 | once | TRBV27 | TRBD2 | CASSVSGSVTDTQYF | TGTGCCAGCAGTGTTAGCGGGAGTGTAACAGATACGCAGTATTTT
TRBJ2-5 | NA | TRBV27 | TRBD2 | CASTSSGRAVKETQYF | TGTGCCAGCACGTCTAGCGGGAGGGCCGTAAAGGAGACCCAGTACTTC